This TCR beta chain was sequenced for a study of early T cells in non-severe SARS-CoV-2 infection. Study-wide background: Bulk RNA taken from unsorted whole blood was sequenced, leaving chains unpaired.

Unique molecular identifiers were added to individual cDNA molecules. MiXCR, applied by TCRdb to the 5' RACE reads, yields one record per CDR3 protein. The sample includes 85,000 to 90,000 distinct CDR3 sequences, 14% of them seen just once. This clonotype was picked up a small number of times. The length of the CDR3 is 15 residues. CDR1 and CDR2 from the germline V gene are MNHEY and SVGAGI. V shed 4 bases and J shed 0 bases, with 12 bases lying between them. The TCR sequence derives from an adult who was a healthcare worker with PCR-confirmed SARS-CoV-2 infection or an uninfected control (not recorded which). What was sequenced was whole blood. This chain links TRBV6-5 with TRBJ2-5, with D possibly being TRBD1 or TRBD2 (5 bases each). CDR3 sequence reads: CASSSPRDHQETQYF. CDR3 in DNA: TGTGCCAGCAGTTCCCCGAGGGACCACCAAGAGACCCAGTACTTC.